The 11 T cell receptor beta chains reported below all come from one sample, sequenced in a study of shared clonotypes between healthy human individuals. Sequenced by immunoSEQ multiplex PCR; TCRdb stores in-frame clones only, minus some. The sample carries around 2,000,000 clones, roughly 95% recorded once. Naive CD8 populations comprised CD45RO-negative cells positively selected for CCR7, excluding terminally differentiated effector memory CD45RA+ cells. Input material: naive CD8+ T cells sorted from blood. The receptors stem from a man aged 18 to 30 in good health.

The chain uses TRBV11-1 and TRBJ1-4; the D gene is possibly TRBD1 (5 bases). The V gene lost 0 bases and the J gene lost 8 bases, with 16 bases spanning the gap. The CDR3 contains 16 residues. CDR1 and CDR2 (germline): SGHAT, FQDESV (reference sequence). The CDR3 spells CASSLAEGLPGEKLFF. CDR3 in DNA: TGTGCCAGCAGCTTAGCGGAGGGACTCCCTGGGGAAAAACTGTTTTTT.

The chain recombines TRBV5-6 with TRBJ1-2, with 9 bases lining up with TRBD1. The CDR3 is made up of 15 amino acids. Germline assignment: CDR1 SGHDT and CDR2 YYEEEE. Trimming at V came to 3 bases and at J to 3 bases, leaving 6 bases not matched to a gene. For the CDR3, the DNA is TGTGCCAGCAGCTATGGGACAGGGATTTACTATGGCTACACCTTC. Translating it yields CASSYGTGIYYGYTF.

This chain joins TRBV7-9 and TRBJ1-6; D not resolved. Germline V gene sequence: CDR1 SEHNR, CDR2 FQNEAQ (reference sequence). Between the trimmed V and J ends, which lost 5 bases and 6 bases, there was a span of 5 bases. This CDR3 is built from 12 residues. For the CDR3, the DNA is TGTGCCAGCAGCCGCCCTAATTCACCCCTCCACTTT. It encodes CASSRPNSPLHF.

The rearrangement links TRBV10-3 to TRBJ2-1, with a possible D match to TRBD2 (5 bases). V gave up 7 bases and J gave up 8 bases, with 21 bases separating them. The CDR3 loop spans 15 amino acids. Per germline, CDR1 ENHRY and CDR2 SYGVKD. The CDR3 spells CAITSFGNVGDEQFF. For the CDR3, the DNA is TGTGCCATCACCTCTTTCGGGAATGTCGGGGATGAGCAGTTCTTC.

This clone was counted a single time. V usage is TRBV4-1 and J usage is TRBJ1-1; D is possibly TRBD1 (6 bases). The V gene's germline CDR1 is MGHRA and CDR2 YSYEKL. The CDR3 contains 16 residues. Trimming shortened V by 5 bases and J by 3 bases, and 19 bases separated the two germline ends. CDR3: CASSYPGRGFDTEAFF. The CDR3 DNA sequence: TGCGCCAGCAGCTACCCGGGCAGGGGATTCGACACTGAAGCTTTCTTT.

Regarding this clone: Other DNA variants within this sample encode the same CDR3. The chain recombines TRBV27 with TRBJ2-5; tentatively, D is TRBD2 (6 bases). The length of the CDR3 is 15 residues. The germline V gene has CDR1 MNHEY and CDR2 SMNVEV (reference sequence). V was cut by 2 bases and J by 1 base, with 11 bases left in between. The CDR3 region is CASSLGRGLQETQYF. CDR3 nucleotide sequence: TGTGCCAGCAGTTTAGGGCGGGGCCTCCAAGAGACCCAGTACTTC.

V is TRBV7-9 and J is TRBJ2-5, with D uncertain. Trimming pared 1 base from V and 6 bases from J, leaving 6 bases between. CDR1 is SEHNR, CDR2 FQNEAQ, per germline (reference sequence). The CDR3 loop spans 12 amino acids. In DNA form, the CDR3 reads TGTGCCAGCAGCTTAGGCTCGAAGACCCAGTACTTC. It yields the protein CASSLGSKTQYF.

Note on this clone: This same CDR3 is encoded by further DNA sequences in the sample. The chain couples TRBV7-2 to TRBJ1-5, with a tentative D call TRBD1 (5 bases). The germline V and J ends were trimmed by 1 base and 7 bases, with 8 bases remaining between them. The CDR3 has 13 residues. Germline-derived CDR1 and CDR2 are SGHTA and FQGNSA. The CDR3 nucleotides are TGTGCCAGCAGCTTAGGGGGGGGGCAGCCCCAGCATTTT. It encodes CASSLGGGQPQHF.

This clone was counted only a few times. This chain uses TRBV6-1 with TRBJ1-1; D uncertain. V was trimmed by 7 bases and J by 4 bases, leaving 7 bases between them. The CDR3 is 11 residues long. Per the germline V gene, CDR1 is MNHNS and CDR2 is SASEGT. CDR3 loop: CASMKGTEAFF. DNA for the CDR3: TGTGCCAGCATGAAGGGCACTGAAGCTTTCTTT.

CDR3 in DNA: TGTGCCAGCAGGCTAGCGGGACGCCAAGAGACCCAGTACTTC. It translates to CASRLAGRQETQYF. The chain joins TRBV11-2 to TRBJ2-5; 9 positions agree with TRBD2. V shed 6 bases, J shed 1 base, and the junction held 3 bases outside the gene matches. In germline, CDR1 is SGHAT, CDR2 FQNNGV. The CDR3 has 14 residues.

This clone was found once. Within the sample, other DNA sequences also encode this same CDR3. The chain is built from TRBV6-5 and TRBJ2-7, with 9 nucleotides matching TRBD1. V lost 0 bases and J lost 6; bases outside the gene matches: 0. This CDR3 has 13 residues. CDR1 and CDR2 (germline): MNHEY, SVGAGI. The CDR3 is CASSYSTGGEQYF. CDR3 bases: TGTGCCAGCAGTTACTCGACAGGGGGCGAGCAGTACTTC.